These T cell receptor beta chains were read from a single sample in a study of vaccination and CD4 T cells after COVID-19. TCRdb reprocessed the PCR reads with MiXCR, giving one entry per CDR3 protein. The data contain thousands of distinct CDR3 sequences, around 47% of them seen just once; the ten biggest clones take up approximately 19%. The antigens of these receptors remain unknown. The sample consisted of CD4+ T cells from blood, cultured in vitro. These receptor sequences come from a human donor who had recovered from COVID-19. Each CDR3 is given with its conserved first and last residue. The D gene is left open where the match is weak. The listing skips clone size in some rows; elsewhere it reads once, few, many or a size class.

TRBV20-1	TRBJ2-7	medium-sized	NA	TGCAGTGCTAGCCCCGGGACACGGTCTCCCTCCTACGAGCAGTACTTC	CSASPGTRSPSYEQYF
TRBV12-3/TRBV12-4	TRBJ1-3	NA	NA	TGTGCCAGCAGCCGACTTGGAAACACCATATATTTT	CASSRLGNTIYF
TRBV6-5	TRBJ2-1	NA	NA	TGTGCCAGCAGTTACTCCCCTAGGGGAGGGGGCGAAGGTAATGAGCAGTTCTTC	CASSYSPRGGGEGNEQFF
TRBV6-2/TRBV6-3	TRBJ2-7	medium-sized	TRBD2	TGTGCCAGCAGGGGGACTAGCGGGCTCGGCGAGCAGTACTTC	CASRGTSGLGEQYF
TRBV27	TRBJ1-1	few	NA	TGTGCCTCCCGACGGACACAGGATGGCACTGAAGCTTTCTTT	CASRRTQDGTEAFF
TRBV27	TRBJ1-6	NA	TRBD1	TGTGCCAGCAGTTCCGACAGGGGGAATTCACCCCTCCACTTT	CASSSDRGNSPLHF
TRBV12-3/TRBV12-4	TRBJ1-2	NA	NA	TGTGCCAGCAGTTTAGCGGGTAACTATGGCTACACCTTC	CASSLAGNYGYTF
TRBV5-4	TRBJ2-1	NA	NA	TGTGCCAGCAGCTCAAGGTTAGCGACTCTAGCTTTCGGCAATGAGCAGTTCTTC	CASSSRLATLAFGNEQFF
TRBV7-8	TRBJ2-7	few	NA	TGTGCCAGCAGCCGGACGGGCTACGAGCAGTACTTC	CASSRTGYEQYF
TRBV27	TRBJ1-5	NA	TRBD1	TGTGCCAGCAGTTTGGAGGGACAGGGGGGTCAGCCCCAGCATTTT	CASSLEGQGGQPQHF
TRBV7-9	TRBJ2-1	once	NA	TGTGCCAGCAGCCCCGGGACCTCCTACAATGAGCAGTTCTTC	CASSPGTSYNEQFF
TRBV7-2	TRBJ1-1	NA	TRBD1	TGTGCCAGCAGCTTAGTCCGGACAGGGGAGGTTTTCTTT	CASSLVRTGEVFF
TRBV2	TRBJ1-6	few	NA	TGTGCCAGCAGTGAACGGGGGGCCGAGAATTCACCCCTCCACTTT	CASSERGAENSPLHF
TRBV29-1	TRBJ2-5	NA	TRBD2	TGCAGCGTGGACCTAGCGGCGGCGGGTCAGGGGACCCAGTACTTC	CSVDLAAAGQGTQYF
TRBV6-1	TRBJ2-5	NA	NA	TGTGCCAGCAGCATATCGTCAACAGGGTGGTCAGAGACCCAGTACTTC	CASSISSTGWSETQYF
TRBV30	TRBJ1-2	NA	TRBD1	TGTGCCTGGACCCCGGGACAGGGCGGAGGCTACACCTTC	CAWTPGQGGGYTF
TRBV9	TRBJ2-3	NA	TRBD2	TGTGCCAGCAGCGCCGGGAGGTACACAGATACGCAGTATTTT	CASSAGRYTDTQYF
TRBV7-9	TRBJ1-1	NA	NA	TGTGCCAGCAGCTCCCCGCCGGAGAACACTGAAGCTTTCTTT	CASSSPPENTEAFF
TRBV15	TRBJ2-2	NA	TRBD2	TGTGCCACCAGCAGTCAATCGATAGCGGGGGCCACCAGGGAGCTGTTTTTT	CATSSQSIAGATRELFF
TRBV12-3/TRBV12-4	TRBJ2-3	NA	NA	TGTGCCAGCAGTTTAGCAGGGGGGACAGTCACAGATACGCAGTATTTT	CASSLAGGTVTDTQYF
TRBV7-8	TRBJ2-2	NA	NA	TGTGCCAGCAGCGTCGAGGGGAGACACTACACCGGGGAGCTGTTTTTT	CASSVEGRHYTGELFF
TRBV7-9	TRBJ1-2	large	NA	TGTGCCATACCACTGGCATTTGGCTACACCTTC	CAIPLAFGYTF
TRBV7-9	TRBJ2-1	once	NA	TGTGCCAGCAGCTTAGCGGGAGGCAGCAATGAGCAGTTCTTC	CASSLAGGSNEQFF
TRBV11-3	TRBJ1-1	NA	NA	TGTGCCAGCAGCTTAGATCGAGGATACACTGAAGCTTTCTTT	CASSLDRGYTEAFF
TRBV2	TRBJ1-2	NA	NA	TGTGCCAGCAGCGTAGACAGGCTTAACTATGGCTACACCTTC	CASSVDRLNYGYTF
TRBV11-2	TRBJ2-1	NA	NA	TGTGCCAGCAGCTTAGAAGCCTATGAGCAGTTCTTC	CASSLEAYEQFF
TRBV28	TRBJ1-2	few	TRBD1	TGTGCCAGTGTTACAGGGGGCACATATGGCTACACCTTC	CASVTGGTYGYTF
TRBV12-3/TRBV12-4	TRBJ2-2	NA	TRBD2	TGTGCCAGCAGTTTTGTACTAGCGGGGAGCACCGGGGAGCTGTTTTTT	CASSFVLAGSTGELFF
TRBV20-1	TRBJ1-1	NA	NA	TGCAGTGCTAGAGATCGAATGGGAATTAACACTGAAGCTTTCTTT	CSARDRMGINTEAFF
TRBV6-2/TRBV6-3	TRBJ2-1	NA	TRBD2	TGTGCCAGCAGTCACTGGAGCGGGGTGGGGGTATTCAATGAGCAGTTCTTC	CASSHWSGVGVFNEQFF